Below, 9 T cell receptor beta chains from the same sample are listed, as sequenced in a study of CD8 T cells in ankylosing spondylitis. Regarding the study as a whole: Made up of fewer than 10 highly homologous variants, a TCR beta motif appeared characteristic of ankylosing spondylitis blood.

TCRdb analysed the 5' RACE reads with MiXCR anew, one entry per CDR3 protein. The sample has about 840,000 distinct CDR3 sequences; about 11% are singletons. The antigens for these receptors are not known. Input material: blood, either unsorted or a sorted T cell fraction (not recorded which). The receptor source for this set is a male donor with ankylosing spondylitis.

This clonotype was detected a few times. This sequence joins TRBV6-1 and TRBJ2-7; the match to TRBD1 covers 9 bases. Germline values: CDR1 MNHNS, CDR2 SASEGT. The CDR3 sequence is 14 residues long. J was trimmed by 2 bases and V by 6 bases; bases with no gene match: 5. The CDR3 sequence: CASRRTGETYEQYF. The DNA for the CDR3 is TGTGCCAGCAGACGGACAGGGGAAACCTACGAGCAGTACTTC.

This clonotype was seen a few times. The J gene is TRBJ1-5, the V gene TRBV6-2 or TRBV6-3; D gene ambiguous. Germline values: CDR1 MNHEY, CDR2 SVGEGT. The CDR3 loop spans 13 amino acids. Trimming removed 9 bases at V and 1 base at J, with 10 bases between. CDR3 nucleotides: TGTGCCAGGGGTCATAGGAGCAATCAGCCCCAGCATTTT. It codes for CARGHRSNQPQHF.

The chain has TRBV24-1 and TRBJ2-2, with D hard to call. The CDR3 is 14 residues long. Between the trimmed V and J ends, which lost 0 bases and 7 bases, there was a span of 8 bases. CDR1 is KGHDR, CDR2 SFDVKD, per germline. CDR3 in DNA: TGTGCCACCAGTGATTTGCTTGGGTACGGGGAGCTGTTTTTT. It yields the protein CATSDLLGYGELFF.

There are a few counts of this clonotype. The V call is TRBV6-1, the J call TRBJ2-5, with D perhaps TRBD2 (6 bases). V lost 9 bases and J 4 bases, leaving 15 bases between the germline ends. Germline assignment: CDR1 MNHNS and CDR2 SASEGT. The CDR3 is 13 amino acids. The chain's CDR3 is CASGEVYPETQYF. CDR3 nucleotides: TGTGCCAGTGGGGAGGTTTATCCAGAGACCCAGTACTTC.

The CDR3 sequence: CASSLIRAEDLTF. The DNA for the CDR3 is TGTGCCAGCAGCTTAATAAGGGCAGAAGATCTGACCTTC. The rearrangement uses TRBV7-9 and TRBJ1-2; no definite D call. The CDR3 is 13 amino acids. V was trimmed by 2 bases and J by 14 bases, leaving 18 bases between them. Germline V gene data show CDR1 as SEHNR and CDR2 as FQNEAQ (reference sequence).

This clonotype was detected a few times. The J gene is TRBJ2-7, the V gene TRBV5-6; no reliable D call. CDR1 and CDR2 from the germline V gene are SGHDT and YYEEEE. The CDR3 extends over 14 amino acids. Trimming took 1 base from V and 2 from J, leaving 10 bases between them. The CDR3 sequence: CASSLISFAYEQYF. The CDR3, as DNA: TGTGCCAGCAGCTTGATCTCGTTTGCCTACGAGCAGTACTTC.

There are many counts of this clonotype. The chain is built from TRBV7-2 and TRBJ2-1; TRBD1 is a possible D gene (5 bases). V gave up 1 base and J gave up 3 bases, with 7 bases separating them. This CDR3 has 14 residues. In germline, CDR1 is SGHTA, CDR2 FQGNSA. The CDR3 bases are TGTGCCAGCAGCTTAGGGGGCGTCTACAATGAGCAGTTCTTC. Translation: CASSLGGVYNEQFF.

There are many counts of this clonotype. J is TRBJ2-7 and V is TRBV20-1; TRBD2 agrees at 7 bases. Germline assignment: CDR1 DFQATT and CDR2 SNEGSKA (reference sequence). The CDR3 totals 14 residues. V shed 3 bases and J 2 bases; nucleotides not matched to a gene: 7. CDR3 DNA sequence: TGCAGTGCTAGGCCTAGCGGAATACCCTACGAGCAGTACTTC. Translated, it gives CSARPSGIPYEQYF.

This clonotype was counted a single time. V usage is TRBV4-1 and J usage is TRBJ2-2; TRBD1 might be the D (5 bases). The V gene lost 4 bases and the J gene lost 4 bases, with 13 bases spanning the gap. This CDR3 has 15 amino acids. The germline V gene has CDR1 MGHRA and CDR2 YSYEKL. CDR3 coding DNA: TGCGCCAGCAGCCGAAGACAGCCAGGCACCGGGGAGCTGTTTTTT. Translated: CASSRRQPGTGELFF.